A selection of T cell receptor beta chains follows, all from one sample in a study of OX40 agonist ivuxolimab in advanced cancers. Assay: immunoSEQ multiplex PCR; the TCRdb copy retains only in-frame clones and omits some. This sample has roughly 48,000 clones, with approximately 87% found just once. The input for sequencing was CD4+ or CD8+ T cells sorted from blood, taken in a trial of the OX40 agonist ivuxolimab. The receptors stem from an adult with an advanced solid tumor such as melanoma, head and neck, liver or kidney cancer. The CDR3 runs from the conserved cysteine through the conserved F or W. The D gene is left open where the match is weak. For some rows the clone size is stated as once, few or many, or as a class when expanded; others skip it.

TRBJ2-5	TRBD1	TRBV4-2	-	CASSQDPGGVQETQYF	TGTGCCAGCAGCCAAGACCCAGGGGGCGTCCAAGAGACCCAGTACTTC
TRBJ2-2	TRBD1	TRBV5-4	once	CASSFRGRDTGELFF	TGTGCCAGCAGCTTTAGGGGGCGCGACACCGGGGAGCTGTTTTTT
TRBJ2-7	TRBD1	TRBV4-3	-	CASTPDRGSYEQYF	TGCGCCAGCACCCCGGACAGGGGTTCCTACGAGCAGTACTTC
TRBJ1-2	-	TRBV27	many	CASKGEDYGYTF	TGTGCCAGCAAAGGGGAGGACTATGGCTACACCTTC
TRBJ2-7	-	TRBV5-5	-	CASSLVVAGRKYEQYF	TGTGCCAGCAGCTTAGTCGTGGCAGGGAGGAAATACGAGCAGTACTTC
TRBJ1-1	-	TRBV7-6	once	CASSLLTGFSTEAFF	TGTGCCAGCAGCTTATTAACAGGGTTTTCAACTGAAGCTTTCTTT
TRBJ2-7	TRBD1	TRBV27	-	CASSVLWRTGTSEQYF	TGTGCCAGCAGCGTCCTCTGGAGGACAGGGACCTCCGAGCAGTACTTC
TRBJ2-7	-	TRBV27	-	CASSLGPSGTYEQYF	TGTGCCAGCAGTTTAGGACCTTCTGGGACCTACGAGCAGTACTTC
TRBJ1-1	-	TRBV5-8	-	CASSLSRTSDTEAFF	TGTGCCAGCAGCTTGTCGAGGACTTCCGACACTGAAGCTTTCTTT
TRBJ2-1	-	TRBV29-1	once	CSVEDWGSEQFF	TGCAGCGTTGAAGATTGGGGGAGTGAGCAGTTCTTC
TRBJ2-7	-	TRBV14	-	CASSQEYTLSYEQYF	TGTGCCAGCAGCCAAGAGTACACACTGTCCTACGAGCAGTACTTC
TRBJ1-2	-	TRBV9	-	CASSVWGDGEADGYTF	TGTGCCAGCAGCGTATGGGGAGACGGAGAGGCCGATGGCTACACCTTC
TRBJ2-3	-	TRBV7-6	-	CASSLVGSGTDTQYF	TGTGCCAGCAGCTTAGTAGGCAGCGGCACAGATACGCAGTATTTT
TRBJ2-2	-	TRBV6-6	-	CASSYLRGEELFF	TGTGCCAGCAGTTACCTTAGAGGCGAGGAGCTGTTTTTT
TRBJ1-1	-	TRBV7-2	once	CASSLPDNTEAFF	TGTGCCAGCAGCTTACCAGATAACACTGAAGCTTTCTTT
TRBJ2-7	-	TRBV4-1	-	CASSQWATYEQYF	TGCGCCAGCAGCCAATGGGCGACCTACGAGCAGTACTTC
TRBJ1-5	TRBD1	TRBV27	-	CASSPGTGGNQPQHF	TGTGCCAGCAGTCCCGGGACAGGGGGGAATCAGCCCCAGCATTTT
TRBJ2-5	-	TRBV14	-	CASSQVDWVDQYF	TGTGCCAGCAGCCAAGTTGATTGGGTGGACCAGTACTTC
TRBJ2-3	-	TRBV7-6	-	CASSLVEITDTQYF	TGTGCCAGCAGCTTAGTAGAGATCACAGATACGCAGTATTTT
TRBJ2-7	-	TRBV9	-	CASSVGTASSYEQYF	TGTGCCAGCAGCGTTGGGACGGCAAGCTCCTACGAGCAGTACTTC
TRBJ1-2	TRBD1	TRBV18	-	CASSLPGQGGGYTF	TGTGCCAGCTCACTCCCGGGACAGGGAGGTGGCTACACCTTC
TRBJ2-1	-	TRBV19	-	CASSILDKNEQFF	TGTGCCAGTAGTATATTAGATAAGAATGAGCAGTTCTTC
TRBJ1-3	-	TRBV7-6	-	CASSPTRSTGNTIYF	TGTGCCAGCAGCCCCACAAGAAGCACTGGAAACACCATATATTTT
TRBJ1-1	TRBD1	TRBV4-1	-	CASSQLTGVGEAFF	TGCGCCAGCAGCCAACTCACAGGGGTCGGTGAAGCTTTCTTT
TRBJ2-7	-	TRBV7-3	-	CASSSTGAEQYF	TGTGCCAGCAGCTCCACAGGAGCCGAGCAGTACTTC
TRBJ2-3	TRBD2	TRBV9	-	CASSLDSGSGTDTQYF	TGTGCCAGCAGCCTCGATAGCGGGAGCGGCACAGATACGCAGTATTTT
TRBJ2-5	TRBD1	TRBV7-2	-	CASSFRDRGVQYF	TGTGCCAGCAGCTTTAGAGACAGGGGGGTGCAGTACTTC
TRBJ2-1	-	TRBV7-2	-	CASSLRPGTLISYNEQFF	TGTGCCAGCAGCTTAAGGCCCGGGACTCTAATCTCCTACAATGAGCAGTTCTTC
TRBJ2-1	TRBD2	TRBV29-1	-	CSVGLAGGPSSYNEQFF	TGCAGCGTTGGACTAGCGGGAGGCCCGAGCTCCTACAATGAGCAGTTCTTC
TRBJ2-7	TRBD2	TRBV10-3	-	CAITGGYEQYF	TGTGCCATCACCGGGGGGTACGAGCAGTACTTC
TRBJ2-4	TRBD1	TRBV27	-	CASSPGTGGFIQYF	TGTGCCAGCAGTCCGGGGACAGGGGGGTTTATTCAGTACTTC
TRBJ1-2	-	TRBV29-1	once	CSVEPSATPNYGYTF	TGCAGCGTTGAACCTTCCGCGACACCTAACTATGGCTACACCTTC
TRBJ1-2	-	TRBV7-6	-	CASSLADGNYGYTF	TGTGCCAGCAGCTTAGCCGACGGTAACTATGGCTACACCTTC
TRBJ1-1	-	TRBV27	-	CASSFSTAGLNTEAFF	TGTGCCAGCAGTTTTTCAACGGCAGGGCTGAACACTGAAGCTTTCTTT
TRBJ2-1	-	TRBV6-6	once	CASSLANRGVDEQFF	TGTGCCAGCAGCCTAGCGAACAGGGGAGTCGATGAGCAGTTCTTC
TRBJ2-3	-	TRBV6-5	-	CASSYFSGVGTDTQYF	TGTGCCAGCAGTTACTTTTCGGGAGTGGGTACAGATACGCAGTATTTT
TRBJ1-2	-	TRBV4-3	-	CASSPEGQGVYGYTF	TGCGCCAGCAGCCCGGAAGGCCAGGGCGTCTATGGCTACACCTTC
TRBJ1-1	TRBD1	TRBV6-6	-	CASSRTGWNTEAFF	TGTGCCAGCAGTCGGACAGGGTGGAACACTGAAGCTTTCTTT
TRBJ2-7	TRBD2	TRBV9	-	CASSVRGGSNYEQYF	TGTGCCAGCAGCGTTCGCGGGGGTTCGAACTACGAGCAGTACTTC
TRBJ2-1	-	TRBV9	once	CASSVVGYNEQFF	TGTGCCAGCAGCGTAGTGGGCTACAATGAGCAGTTCTTC
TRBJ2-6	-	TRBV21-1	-	CASSKKKQHPGANVLTF	TGTGCCAGCAGCAAAAAGAAGCAACACCCTGGGGCCAACGTCCTGACTTTC
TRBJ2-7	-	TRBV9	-	CASSVEALAYEQYF	TGTGCCAGCAGCGTAGAGGCCTTAGCCTACGAGCAGTACTTC
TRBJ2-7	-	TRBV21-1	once	CASSKIAGGQDYEQYF	TGTGCCAGCAGCAAAATCGCAGGGGGCCAGGACTACGAGCAGTACTTC
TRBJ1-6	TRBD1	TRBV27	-	CASTRQGGNSPLHF	TGTGCCAGCACCCGACAGGGAGGGAATTCACCCCTCCACTTT
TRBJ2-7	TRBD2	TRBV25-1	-	CASIGGRGYEQYF	TGTGCCAGCATCGGCGGGAGGGGGTACGAGCAGTACTTC
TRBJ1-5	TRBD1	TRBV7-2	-	CASSLAPYGTGSNQPQHF	TGTGCCAGCAGCTTAGCCCCCTACGGGACAGGTAGCAATCAGCCCCAGCATTTT
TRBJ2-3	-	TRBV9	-	CASSVEPQNIRVESGPYFTDTQYF	TGTGCCAGCAGCGTAGAACCCCAGAATATTCGGGTGGAGTCAGGGCCCTACTTCACAGATACGCAGTATTTT
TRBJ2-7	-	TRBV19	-	CASSSQGHSYEQYF	TGTGCCAGTAGTTCTCAGGGGCACTCCTACGAGCAGTACTTC
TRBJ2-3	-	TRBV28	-	CASSIGGSFTDTQYF	TGTGCCAGCAGTATTGGGGGATCTTTCACAGATACGCAGTATTTT
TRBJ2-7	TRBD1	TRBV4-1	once	CASSPGGEIGEQYF	TGCGCCAGCAGTCCAGGGGGCGAGATTGGGGAGCAGTACTTC
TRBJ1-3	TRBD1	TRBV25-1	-	CASSSWDRAGNTIYF	TGTGCCAGCAGTAGCTGGGACAGGGCTGGAAACACCATATATTTT
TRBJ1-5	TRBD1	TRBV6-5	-	CASSYYRGGQPQHF	TGTGCCAGCAGTTACTACAGGGGGGGGCAGCCCCAGCATTTT
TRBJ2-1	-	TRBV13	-	CASSSDLWEQFF	TGTGCCAGCAGCTCGGACCTGTGGGAGCAGTTCTTC
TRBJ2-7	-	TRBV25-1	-	CASRGSSSYEQYF	TGTGCCAGCAGGGGGAGTAGCTCCTACGAGCAGTACTTC
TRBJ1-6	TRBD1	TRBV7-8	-	CASSPGQGLGSPLHF	TGTGCCAGCAGCCCGGGACAGGGGCTGGGTTCACCCCTCCACTTT
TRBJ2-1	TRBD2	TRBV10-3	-	CAISSGLAGPSYNEQFF	TGTGCCATCAGTTCGGGACTAGCGGGACCCTCCTACAATGAGCAGTTCTTC
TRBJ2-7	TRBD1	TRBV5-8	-	CASSLGDRGLQDEQYF	TGTGCCAGCAGCTTGGGGGACAGGGGGCTACAGGACGAGCAGTACTTC
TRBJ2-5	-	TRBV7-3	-	CVTPGYKETQYF	TGTGTCACCCCAGGATACAAAGAGACCCAGTACTTC
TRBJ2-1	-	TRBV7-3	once	CASSLWGPSATMREQFF	TGTGCCAGCAGCTTGTGGGGCCCTTCGGCCACAATGAGGGAGCAGTTCTTC
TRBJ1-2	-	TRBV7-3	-	CASSIRPPGRFYGYTF	TGTGCCAGCAGTATACGGCCCCCGGGTCGCTTCTATGGCTACACCTTC